This TCR beta chain was obtained from a study of OX40 agonist ivuxolimab in advanced cancers. Study-level background: Every 2 weeks, patients received ivuxolimab intravenously, dosed at 0.01 to 10 mg/kg.

Sequencing was performed with immunoSEQ multiplex PCR; in TCRdb, only in-frame clones are kept and a portion is missing. This table has about 100,000 clones, 80% to 95% appearing once. Germline CDR1 reads SEHNR; CDR2 reads FQNEAQ (reference sequence). Trimming took 3 bases from V and 3 from J, leaving 6 bases between them. The CDR3 runs to 13 residues. The sequenced sample was CD4+ or CD8+ T cells sorted from blood, obtained in a trial of the OX40 agonist ivuxolimab. The chain recombines TRBV7-9 with TRBJ1-5; D unclear. The source of this sequence is an adult with an advanced solid tumor such as melanoma, head and neck, liver or kidney cancer. The CDR3 region has the DNA TGTGCCAGCAGCTTGGCCCTCAATCAGCCCCAGCATTTT. Translation: CASSLALNQPQHF.